Listed here are 24 T cell receptor beta chains from one sample, sequenced in a study of spatial heterogeneity in lung cancer. This sample's time point: sample taken at primary tumor resection. The study sequenced unsorted whole RNA from tumor, nontumor lung or frozen PBMC. TCRdb fed the 5' RACE reads into MiXCR, producing one record per CDR3 protein. The sample includes roughly 6,900 distinct CDR3 sequences, around 5.3% of them seen just once. The source was normal lung tissue next to the tumor, collected at surgery. All receptors come from a female donor with early-stage non-small cell lung cancer.

This clonotype showed up just a few times. Little can be read into the size of this beta chain, an off-target read in a library designed for alpha chains. The chain employs TRBV29-1 and TRBJ2-3; 9 positions agree with TRBD2. From germline, CDR1 is SQVTM and CDR2 ANQGSEA. V dropped 3 bases and J dropped 0; count of bases not matched to a gene: 7. The CDR3 length is 16 residues. This CDR3 reads CSVDEIAGDSTDTQYF. The CDR3 coding sequence is TGCAGCGTTGACGAGATAGCGGGAGATAGCACAGATACGCAGTATTTT.

In this sample, this clonotype is medium-sized. This beta chain is an unintended read in a library built for alpha chains; its size means little. The chain links TRBV5-1 to TRBJ2-5; a weak D match, TRBD2 (6 bases). CDR1 and CDR2 from the germline V gene are SGHRS and YFSETQ. This CDR3 has 13 residues. The ends were cut back, 1 base at V and 4 bases at J, with 8 bases in the middle. CDR3 sequence reads: CASSLTSTETQYF. In nucleotides, the CDR3 is TGCGCCAGCAGCTTGACTAGCACAGAGACCCAGTACTTC.

In its sample, this clonotype is medium-sized. This beta chain is a stray read from a library made for alpha chains; its abundance is not meaningful. The chain links TRBV5-1 to TRBJ2-3; the D is unclear. CDR3 length equals 12 residues. Germline V gene data show CDR1 as SGHRS and CDR2 as YFSETQ. With 5 bases removed from V and 2 bases from J, the gap between germline ends came to 6 bases. The CDR3 nucleotides are TGCGCCAGCAGGCCCTACACAGATACGCAGTATTTT. Translating it yields CASRPYTDTQYF.

This clonotype is labeled medium-sized. This beta chain turned up in a library designed for alpha chains; as an off-target read, its abundance says little. The CDR3 here is CASSHRFTPPEAFF. The CDR3, as DNA: TGCGCCAGCAGCCACCGTTTTACGCCGCCTGAAGCTTTCTTT. The rearrangement joins TRBV4-1 to TRBJ1-1, with D uncertain. The CDR3 sequence is 14 residues long. V lost 3 bases and J lost 6, with 14 bases in between. In germline, CDR1 is MGHRA, CDR2 YSYEKL.

This clonotype is judged medium-sized. Little can be read into the size of this beta chain, an off-target read in a library designed for alpha chains. The rearrangement joins TRBV27 to TRBJ1-5; D call uncertain. The V end was cut by 7 bases, the J end by 0 bases, with 10 bases between. CDR3 length: 14 residues. In germline, CDR1 is MNHEY, CDR2 SMNVEV (reference sequence). DNA for the CDR3: TGTGCCAGCATGCCGTGGGGTAGCAATCAGCCCCAGCATTTT. It is translated as CASMPWGSNQPQHF.

Many counts were recorded for this clonotype. Little can be read into the size of this beta chain, an off-target read in a library designed for alpha chains. The chain carries TRBV19 and TRBJ2-2; 9 bases are shared with TRBD1. J was trimmed by 5 bases and V by 4 bases; bases with no gene match: 5. Germline loops: CDR1 LNHDA, CDR2 SQIVND (reference sequence). The CDR3 covers 15 residues. The CDR3 DNA reads as TGTGCCAGTAGTACCGGACAGGGGAGGACCGGGGAGCTGTTTTTT. Its protein is CASSTGQGRTGELFF. Variable domain in full (rest from reference TRBV19 and TRBJ2-2): DGGITQSPKYLFRKEGQNVTLSCEQNLNHDAMYWYRQDPGQGLRLIYYSQIVNDFQKGDIAEGYSVSREKKESFPLTVTSAQKNPTAFYLCASSTGQGRTGELFFGEGSRLTVL.

Judged by abundance, this clonotype is medium-sized. The library was designed around alpha chains, so this beta chain is a stray read whose abundance carries little weight. In nucleotides, the CDR3 is TGTGCCGACAGTAGCGGACTCGGGCAGTTCTTC. Translation gives CADSSGLGQFF. V gene TRBV5-4 combines with J gene TRBJ2-1; maybe TRBD2 (6 bases). Between the trimmed V and J ends, which lost 10 bases and 12 bases, there was a span of 17 bases. The germline V gene has CDR1 SGHNT and CDR2 YYREEE (reference sequence). The CDR3 loop spans 11 amino acids.

A note on this clonotype: This beta chain came through as a stray read in a library set up for alpha chains, and its size says little. The chain has TRBV7-6 and TRBJ2-1; D ambiguous. There are 13 residues in the CDR3. The V end was cut by 2 bases, the J end by 5 bases, with 7 bases between. CDR1 SGHVS and CDR2 FNYEAQ come from the germline V gene. In DNA form, the CDR3 reads TGTGCCAGCAGCTTATTTGAGAACAATGAGCAGTTCTTC. It translates to CASSLFENNEQFF.

This clonotype was observed at least ten times. This beta chain is an off-target read within a library intended for alpha chains, so its frequency means little. The V and J genes are TRBV7-3 and TRBJ2-7; 9 positions agree with TRBD1. The germline gives CDR1 SGHTA, CDR2 FQGTGA. V lost 6 bases to trimming and J lost 5 bases; unmatched junction nucleotides: 11. The CDR3 spans 15 residues. The CDR3 region is CASRNPGQGFDEQYF. CDR3 bases: TGTGCCAGCAGGAACCCGGGACAGGGATTCGACGAGCAGTACTTC.

This clonotype turned up a few times. This beta chain represents an off-target read in a library built for alpha chains; its size is of limited meaning. V gene TRBV12-3 or TRBV12-4 combines with J gene TRBJ2-1; the D gene is possibly TRBD2 (5 bases). CDR3 size: 12 residues. The V and J ends lost 3 bases and 9 bases respectively, with 9 bases between them. CDR3 sequence: CASSFSGGEQFF. CDR3 nucleotides: TGTGCCAGCAGTTTTTCCGGAGGTGAGCAGTTCTTC.

Relative to its sample, this clonotype is large. This beta chain is a stray read from a library made for alpha chains; its abundance is not meaningful. The chain is built from TRBV10-3 and TRBJ2-7, with 11 bases lining up with TRBD1. Germline CDR1 and CDR2: ENHRY and SYGVKD. This CDR3 comprises 15 residues. V dropped 2 bases and J dropped 5; count of bases not matched to a gene: 5. CDR3 amino acids: CAISEPGQGANEQYF. Here the CDR3 DNA reads TGTGCCATCAGTGAGCCCGGACAGGGGGCCAACGAGCAGTACTTC.

This clonotype is medium-sized by share. This beta chain slipped into a library made for alpha chains as a stray read, so its size is not meaningful. The chain uses TRBV10-3 and TRBJ2-1, with TRBD2 identical over 8 bases. This CDR3 comprises 14 residues. Per germline, CDR1 ENHRY and CDR2 SYGVKD. The trim removed 7 bases at V and 4 bases at J, leaving 6 bases unmatched. This chain's CDR3 is CAIKDTSGYNEQFF. The CDR3 DNA is TGTGCCATCAAAGACACTAGCGGATACAATGAGCAGTTCTTC.

This clonotype is labeled as medium-sized. This beta chain is an off-target read within a library intended for alpha chains, so its frequency means little. The chain links TRBV3-1 to TRBJ1-1; D not resolved. V lost 0 bases and J 6 bases, leaving 8 bases between the germline ends. Germline-derived CDR1 and CDR2 are LGHDT and YNNKEL (reference sequence). The CDR3 is 13 residues long. For the CDR3, the DNA is TGTGCCAGCAGCCAAGATACCCAATCTGAAGCTTTCTTT. Its protein is CASSQDTQSEAFF.

This clonotype has a count of ten or more. This beta chain is an off-target read within a library intended for alpha chains, so its frequency means little. J is TRBJ2-7 and V is TRBV7-9, with no clear D. The V and J ends lost 1 base and 2 bases respectively, with 6 bases between them. Germline values: CDR1 SEHNR, CDR2 FQNEAQ (reference sequence). This CDR3 spans 13 amino acids. The CDR3 nucleotides are TGTGCCAGCAGCTTAGACATCCCCTACGAGCAGTACTTC. This encodes CASSLDIPYEQYF.

This clonotype occurred a few times. Being off target in a library aimed at alpha chains, this beta chain has a size of little meaning. The V gene is TRBV18, the J gene TRBJ1-5; no firm D call. The germline CDR1 and CDR2 sequences are KGHSH and LQKENI. This CDR3 has 19 amino acids. Trimming pared 2 bases from V and 5 bases from J, leaving 25 bases between. The CDR3 loop reads CASSPTAPYGREGYQPQHF. The DNA for the CDR3 is TGTGCCAGCTCACCAACGGCTCCTTACGGGAGGGAGGGATATCAGCCCCAGCATTTT.

Sample share makes this clonotype medium-sized. Found in a library prepared for alpha chains, this beta chain is an off-target read, and its abundance has little meaning. The gene calls are TRBV9 and TRBJ2-1; D is unresolved. The CDR3 spans 14 residues. V shed 4 bases and J shed 5 bases, with 13 bases lying between them. In germline, CDR1 is SGDLS, CDR2 YYNGEE. The CDR3 DNA is TGTGCCAGCAGCCCCCGGTCGTTCGACAATGAGCAGTTCTTC. As protein: CASSPRSFDNEQFF. Drawing the rest from reference TRBV9 and TRBJ2-1, the complete variable domain is DSGVTQTPKHLITATGQRVTLRCSPRSGDLSVYWYQQSLDQGLQFLIQYYNGEERAKGNILERFSAQQFPDLHSELNLSSLELGDSALYFCASSPRSFDNEQFFGPGTRLTVL.

A remark on this clonotype: Germline and junction disagree at one end, which may indicate a read error. This beta chain appears as a stray read in a library generated for alpha chains; its size is not informative. The genes are TRBV2 and TRBJ2-1; 11 bases align to TRBD1. Germline CDR1 reads SNHLY; CDR2 reads FYNNEI. The CDR3 has 15 residues. The CDR3 loop is CASSEDRGQYSEQFF. In nucleotides, the CDR3 is TGTGCCAGCAGTGAGGACAGGGGGCAATACAGTGAGCAGTTCTTC.

On this clonotype itself: Being off target in a library aimed at alpha chains, this beta chain has a size of little meaning. The chain employs TRBV12-5 and TRBJ2-1, with 11 bases aligning to TRBD2. The trim removed 7 bases at V and 7 bases at J, leaving 9 bases unmatched. The CDR3 sequence is 15 residues long. Per the germline V gene, CDR1 is LGHNT and CDR2 is FRNRAP. CDR3 region: CASVNSGRAENEQFF. The CDR3 DNA sequence: TGTGCTAGTGTAAATAGCGGGAGGGCCGAGAATGAGCAGTTCTTC.

On this clonotype: Being off target in a library aimed at alpha chains, this beta chain has a size of little meaning. The chain uses TRBV7-2 and TRBJ2-5; 10 bases align to TRBD1. This CDR3 has 14 amino acids. Germline V gene sequence: CDR1 SGHTA, CDR2 FQGNSA. V was pared by 5 bases and J by 2 bases, with 2 bases of the junction left unmatched. CDR3 sequence (DNA): TGTGCCAGCAGCGGACAGGGGGTACAAGAGACCCAGTACTTC. It translates to CASSGQGVQETQYF. Full variable domain (outside the CDR3, taken from reference TRBV7-2 and TRBJ2-5): GAGVSQSPSNKVTEKGKDVELRCDPISGHTALYWYRQSLGQGLEFLIYFQGNSAPDKSGLPSDRFSAERTGGSVSTLTIQRTQQEDSAVYLCASSGQGVQETQYFGPGTRLLVL.

This clonotype came up many times. Since it is a stray read in a library aimed at alpha chains, this beta chain has a size that is not meaningful. The rearrangement joins TRBV9 to TRBJ2-1, with D unresolved. CDR3 size: 13 residues. The germline V gene has CDR1 SGDLS and CDR2 YYNGEE. The ends were cut back, 6 bases at V and 0 bases at J, with 7 bases in the middle. Here the CDR3 DNA reads TGTGCCAGCACCCCGGGCTCCTACAATGAGCAGTTCTTC. Protein product: CASTPGSYNEQFF.

This clonotype was seen a handful of times. The junction does not match germline at one end; this may be a read error. With the library built for alpha chains, this beta chain is off target and its frequency is not meaningful. The V call is TRBV28, the J call TRBJ2-7; 7 bases are shared with TRBD2. The germline V gene has CDR1 MDHEN and CDR2 SYDVKM. This CDR3 is 14 amino acids long. The CDR3, as DNA: TGTGTCAGCAGTTTAGCGAGCGGGGCCTACGAGCAGTACTTC. It is translated as CVSSLASGAYEQYF.

This clonotype showed up many times. This beta chain is a stray read from a library made for alpha chains; its abundance is not meaningful. The rearrangement uses TRBV5-5 and TRBJ1-1; D not certain. Looked up from germline, CDR1 is SGHKS and CDR2 is YYEKEE (reference sequence). The CDR3 is 15 amino acids. The V and J ends lost 4 bases and 0 bases respectively, with 13 bases between them. Here the CDR3 reads CASSISGNMNTEAFF. CDR3 nucleotide sequence: TGTGCCAGCAGCATTTCCGGGAATATGAACACTGAAGCTTTCTTT.

This clonotype was detected ten times or more. The size of this beta chain means little, since it is a stray read in a library made for alpha chains. The chain uses TRBV5-4 and TRBJ2-3; D is unresolved. The V end lost 0 bases, the J end lost 1 base, and 12 bases lay between the germline ends. Looked up from germline, CDR1 is SGHNT and CDR2 is YYREEE (reference sequence). The CDR3 totals 16 residues. The CDR3 loop reads CASSLASDRGTDTQYF. The CDR3 region has the DNA TGTGCCAGCAGCTTGGCTTCGGACCGAGGCACAGATACGCAGTATTTT.

This clonotype is judged medium-sized (0.01 to 0.1%). The size of this beta chain means little, since it is a stray read in a library made for alpha chains. The chain carries TRBV29-1 and TRBJ1-1; D is uncertain. CDR1 SQVTM and CDR2 ANQGSEA come from the germline V gene. V was trimmed by 4 bases and J by 4 bases, leaving 13 bases between them. The CDR3 contains 13 residues. The CDR3 bases are TGCAGCGTTGTGGTCGGAGGAGGCACTGAAGCTTTCTTT. Its translation is CSVVVGGGTEAFF. Looking up the rest from reference TRBV29-1 and TRBJ1-1 gives the full variable domain: SAVISQKPSRDICQRGTSLTIQCQVDSQVTMMFWYRQQPGQSLTLIATANQGSEATYESGFVIDKFPISRPNLTFSTLTVSNMSPEDSSIYLCSVVVGGGTEAFFGQGTRLTVV.